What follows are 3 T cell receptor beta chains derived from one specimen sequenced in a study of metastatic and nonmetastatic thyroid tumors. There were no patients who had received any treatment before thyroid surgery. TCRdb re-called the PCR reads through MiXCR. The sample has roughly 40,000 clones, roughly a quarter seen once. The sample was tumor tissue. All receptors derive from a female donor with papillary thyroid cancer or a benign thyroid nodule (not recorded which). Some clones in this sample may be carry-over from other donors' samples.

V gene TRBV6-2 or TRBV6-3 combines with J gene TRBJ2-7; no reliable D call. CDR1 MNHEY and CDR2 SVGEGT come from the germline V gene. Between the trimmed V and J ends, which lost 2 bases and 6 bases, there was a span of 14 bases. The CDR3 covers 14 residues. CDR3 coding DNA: TGTGCCAGCAGTTACGCGGACGGCTTTCGCGAGCAGTACTTC. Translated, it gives CASSYADGFREQYF.

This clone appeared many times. In nucleotides, the CDR3 is TGCAGTGCTACTCCGGGGGGGTCGCGGGGCTACACCTTC. It codes for CSATPGGSRGYTF. This chain connects TRBV20-1 to TRBJ1-2; a possible D gene is TRBD1 (5 bases). Deletions cut 4 bases from V and 8 bases from J, with 17 bases between. CDR1 and CDR2 (germline): DFQATT, SNEGSKA (reference sequence). The CDR3 loop spans 13 amino acids.

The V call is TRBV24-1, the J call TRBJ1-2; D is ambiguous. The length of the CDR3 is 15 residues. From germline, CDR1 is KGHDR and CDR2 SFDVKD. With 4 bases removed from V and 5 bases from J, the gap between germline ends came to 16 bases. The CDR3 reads CATSDPDVRTYGYTF. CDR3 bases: TGTGCCACCAGTGACCCGGACGTTAGGACGTATGGCTACACCTTC.